One T cell receptor (beta chain) is described in this entry. The antigen is not known. Aged about 6 to 95, donors were systemically healthy Caucasians from Russia. PCR was performed a second time for 7 to 11 cycles using a sample-barcoded 5' primer and a J-beta primer mix. From each sample, at least 3 million paired-end reads containing CDR3 were obtained. TCRdb re-called the 5' RACE reads with MiXCR, one entry per CDR3 protein. The repertoire includes roughly 1.5 million distinct CDR3 sequences, 35% to 45% of them detected once, and more than 4% sits in the top ten. The record originates from a study of blood T cells in healthy people across ages. Notes on the study in general: Per million T cells, TCR beta diversity dropped roughly linearly as age increased. One million T cells yielded diversity estimates that were considered underestimates.

Trimming took off 3 bases at V and 1 base at J, with 13 bases between the two ends. The germline gives CDR1 SGHTA, CDR2 FQGNSA. This CDR3 comprises 16 residues. This receptor was taken from a woman younger than 30 in good health. This chain joins TRBV7-2 and TRBJ1-5; no firm D call. Sequenced: blood. The CDR3 protein is CASSLTTYGSNQPQHF. The CDR3 nucleotides read TGTGCCAGCAGCTTGACAACCTACGGGAGCAATCAGCCCCAGCATTTT. The variable domain in full, with the rest retrieved from reference TRBV7-2 and TRBJ1-5, is GAGVSQSPSNKVTEKGKDVELRCDPISGHTALYWYRQSLGQGLEFLIYFQGNSAPDKSGLPSDRFSAERTGGSVSTLTIQRTQQEDSAVYLCASSLTTYGSNQPQHFGDGTRLSIL.